These 28 T cell receptor beta chains originate from one sample sequenced in a study of blood T cell repertoires in COVID-19. Only in-frame clones appear in the TCRdb table, and some are missing; sequencing was by immunoSEQ multiplex PCR. The data contain about 66,000 clones, approximately 90% of them singletons. The sample taken for sequencing was peripheral blood. These receptors all stem from a human donor in a cohort sampled during active COVID-19.

The gene calls are TRBV7-9 and TRBJ2-1; TRBD2 aligns across 7 bases. The CDR3 is made up of 13 amino acids. The ends lost 11 bases at V and 8 bases at J; junction bases unmatched: 12. CDR1 SEHNR and CDR2 FQNEAQ come from the germline V gene (reference sequence). In nucleotides, the CDR3 is TGTGCCGTAGCGGGTTCTACTAGGGATGAGCAGTTCTTC. Amino acids: CAVAGSTRDEQFF.

The chain joins TRBV7-9 to TRBJ1-3; D is unresolved. The CDR3 runs 14 residues. Trimming removed 3 bases from V and 4 bases from J, with 10 bases in between. Per the germline V gene, CDR1 is SEHNR and CDR2 is FQNEAQ (reference sequence). Written as DNA, the CDR3 is TGTGCCAGCAGCTTCGAGGGTCAGGGAAACACCATATATTTT. Residues: CASSFEGQGNTIYF.

The V and J genes are TRBV2 and TRBJ1-4; possibly TRBD1 for D (5 bases). Germline CDR1 reads SNHLY; CDR2 reads FYNNEI. The length of the CDR3 is 14 residues. Trimming stripped 3 bases from V and 8 bases from J, with 13 bases between. The CDR3 coding sequence is TGTGCCAGCAGTGACGCGGGACGTATCGAAAAACTGTTTTTT. This sequence encodes CASSDAGRIEKLFF.

This clone was seen only a few times. This rearrangement joins TRBV27 to TRBJ2-1, with 11 nucleotides matching TRBD2. Germline V gene lookup returns CDR1 MNHEY and CDR2 SMNVEV (reference sequence). This CDR3 region has 14 residues. V lost 7 bases, J lost 5 bases, and 4 bases stayed unmatched. The CDR3 sequence is CASIGLAGNNEQFF. The CDR3 DNA reads as TGTGCCAGCATCGGACTAGCGGGCAACAATGAGCAGTTCTTC.

The V and J genes are TRBV29-1 and TRBJ2-3; 16 nucleotides agree with TRBD2. This CDR3 contains 16 residues. Trimming removed 6 bases from V and 1 base from J; junction bases left unmatched: 4. The germline gives CDR1 SQVTM, CDR2 ANQGSEA. CDR3 bases: TGCAGCGTCGGTGGGACTAGCGGGAGGGGCACAGATACGCAGTATTTT. Translated, it gives CSVGGTSGRGTDTQYF.

V is TRBV6-6 and J is TRBJ1-5, with 8 bases fitting TRBD1. Looked up from germline, CDR1 is MNHNY and CDR2 is SVGAGI (reference sequence). This CDR3 has 15 residues. V was pared by 5 bases and J by 4 bases, with 7 bases of the junction left unmatched. The CDR3: CASSPPDRVNQPQHF. Written as DNA, the CDR3 is TGTGCCAGCAGTCCGCCGGACAGGGTGAATCAGCCCCAGCATTTT.

V usage is TRBV27 and J usage is TRBJ1-2, with D perhaps TRBD1 (6 bases). The CDR3 is 13 amino acids. The V gene lost 5 bases and the J gene lost 6 bases, with 13 bases spanning the gap. The V gene's germline CDR1 is MNHEY and CDR2 SMNVEV (reference sequence). CDR3 region: CASSARDNHGYTF. In nucleotides, the CDR3 is TGTGCCAGCAGTGCCCGGGACAATCATGGCTACACCTTC.

The V and J genes are TRBV6-1 and TRBJ2-5; maybe TRBD2 (7 bases). V lost 2 bases, J lost 5 bases, and 12 bases lay in between. CDR3 length: 14 amino acids. The germline CDR1 and CDR2 sequences are MNHNS and SASEGT. CDR3 region: CASSEPGGLETQYF. For the CDR3, the DNA is TGTGCCAGCAGTGAACCGGGGGGCTTGGAGACCCAGTACTTC.

The chain recombines TRBV4-3 with TRBJ1-5; D ambiguous. Germline loops: CDR1 LGHNA, CDR2 YSLEER. Between the trimmed V and J ends, which lost 1 base and 1 base, there was a span of 8 bases. The CDR3 length is 15 residues. CDR3 protein: CASSQVYASNQPQHF. CDR3 nucleotide sequence: TGCGCCAGCAGCCAAGTCTACGCCAGCAATCAGCCCCAGCATTTT.

The rearrangement uses TRBV18 and TRBJ2-2, with D uncertain. In germline, CDR1 is KGHSH, CDR2 LQKENI. V was trimmed by 3 bases and J by 1 base, leaving 9 bases between them. CDR3 length: 15 residues. In DNA, the CDR3 is TGTGCCAGCTCACCCTACCAAGAGAACACCGGGGAGCTGTTTTTT. Residues: CASSPYQENTGELFF.

The chain couples TRBV18 to TRBJ2-3; TRBD2 might be the D (6 bases). The germline V and J ends were trimmed by 0 bases and 0 bases, with 16 bases remaining between them. Germline CDR1 is KGHSH and CDR2 is LQKENI. This CDR3 spans 18 amino acids. In nucleotides, the CDR3 is TGTGCCAGCTCACCACCACGACTAGACCCTTTTAGCACAGATACGCAGTATTTT. It codes for CASSPPRLDPFSTDTQYF.

The table lists this clone with a count of one. This sequence joins TRBV6-5 and TRBJ1-2; D may be TRBD1 (6 bases). Germline CDR1 MNHEY, CDR2 SVGAGI. The length of the CDR3 is 14 residues. Trimming stripped 4 bases from V and 8 bases from J, with 17 bases between. The CDR3 nucleotides are TGTGCCAGCAGTTTAACTCAGGGGTCTGGAGGCTACACCTTC. It yields the protein CASSLTQGSGGYTF.

The CDR3 sequence is CASSLPLEETQYF. In DNA form, the CDR3 reads TGTGCCAGCAGCTTACCTCTCGAAGAGACCCAGTACTTC. The V gene is TRBV7-2, the J gene TRBJ2-5; no clear D. V was pared by 2 bases and J by 3 bases, with 7 bases between. Germline V CDR1 and CDR2: SGHTA, FQGNSA. The CDR3 contains 13 residues.

Of note for this clone: The junction departs from the called germline gene at one end, perhaps through a read error. V usage is TRBV7-3 and J usage is TRBJ2-1; D ambiguous. The germline V gene has CDR1 SGHTA and CDR2 FQGTGA. The CDR3 is 13 residues long. The CDR3 coding sequence is TGTGCCAGCAGGTTAAGTGCGAACAATGAGCAGTTCTTC. This translates into CASRLSANNEQFF.

The chain links TRBV6-6 to TRBJ1-1; 9 nucleotides match TRBD1. The CDR3 runs to 13 residues. Germline V gene data show CDR1 as MNHNY and CDR2 as SVGAGI (reference sequence). With 2 bases clipped from V and 11 bases from J, the junction kept 6 bases outside the gene matches. In DNA, the CDR3 is TGTGCCAGCAGTTACCCACAGGGGGCGACGGCTTTCTTT. It translates to CASSYPQGATAFF.

This sequence joins TRBV7-2 and TRBJ2-7; maybe TRBD2 (6 bases). The germline gives CDR1 SGHTA, CDR2 FQGNSA. Trimming removed 3 bases from V and 3 bases from J, with 9 bases in between. The CDR3 loop spans 13 amino acids. The CDR3 nucleotides are TGTGCCAGCAGCTTGGGAGGAAACTACGAGCAGTACTTC. Translation gives CASSLGGNYEQYF.

The chain has TRBV10-2 and TRBJ2-3; a possible D gene is TRBD2 (7 bases). CDR3 length equals 14 residues. V was trimmed by 2 bases and J by 7 bases, leaving 13 bases between them. Looked up from germline, CDR1 is WSHSY and CDR2 is SAAADI. In DNA form, the CDR3 reads TGCGCCAGCAGTGAGGAGGGGGGGGCCTATACGCAGTATTTT. Amino acids: CASSEEGGAYTQYF.

The chain joins TRBV5-4 to TRBJ1-5; D possibly corresponds to TRBD1 (5 bases). CDR3 length: 14 amino acids. CDR1 SGHNT and CDR2 YYREEE come from the germline V gene (reference sequence). V was clipped by 0 bases and J by 7 bases, with 11 bases between them. The CDR3 DNA reads as TGTGCCAGCAGCTTGGACGGAGGGGACCAGCCCCAGCATTTT. Protein sequence: CASSLDGGDQPQHF.

The chain couples TRBV27 to TRBJ1-4; 8 bases line up with TRBD1. CDR1 is MNHEY and CDR2 is SMNVEV in the germline V gene (reference sequence). V dropped 5 bases and J dropped 3; count of bases not matched to a gene: 5. The CDR3 covers 15 residues. CDR3 DNA sequence: TGTGCCAGCAGTAAGGACAGGGCAGCTAATGAAAAACTGTTTTTT. Its translation is CASSKDRAANEKLFF.

J is TRBJ2-2 and V is TRBV11-2, with a possible D match to TRBD2 (5 bases). The germline V and J ends were trimmed by 1 base and 2 bases, with 8 bases remaining between them. The CDR3 has 15 residues. CDR1 and CDR2 (germline): SGHAT, FQNNGV. This CDR3 is CASSLVAGNTGELFF. DNA for the CDR3: TGTGCCAGCAGCTTAGTTGCGGGCAACACCGGGGAGCTGTTTTTT.

The chain joins TRBV6-6 to TRBJ1-4; 7 positions agree with TRBD1. V was clipped by 6 bases and J by 7 bases; unmatched bases: 14. The germline V gene has CDR1 MNHNY and CDR2 SVGAGI (reference sequence). This CDR3 has 16 residues. The CDR3 sequence: CASRDYRGGLSEKLFF. DNA of the CDR3: TGTGCCAGCAGGGACTACAGGGGCGGTTTGAGTGAAAAACTGTTTTTT.

The chain has TRBV28 and TRBJ2-7, with 9 bases aligning to TRBD1. Looked up from germline, CDR1 is MDHEN and CDR2 is SYDVKM. This CDR3 spans 17 amino acids. V was clipped by 3 bases and J by 5 bases; unmatched bases: 14. CDR3 bases: TGTGCCAGCAGTTTTGCCGGACAGGGGCGACTTAAGGACGAGCAGTACTTC. This translates into CASSFAGQGRLKDEQYF.

The V gene is TRBV2, the J gene TRBJ1-6, with D hard to call. Trimming took off 7 bases at V and 9 bases at J, with 13 bases between the two ends. Germline values: CDR1 SNHLY, CDR2 FYNNEI. CDR3 length equals 13 residues. CDR3 DNA: TGTGCCAGCAAGCCCGCGGTAGCTTCACCCCTCCACTTT. Its translation is CASKPAVASPLHF.

CDR3 coding DNA: TGTGCCAGCAGCAAGACTAGCGGGGGGGCAGAGACCCAGTACTTC. This encodes CASSKTSGGAETQYF. The rearrangement uses TRBV5-4 and TRBJ2-5, with TRBD2 identical over 14 bases. The CDR3 contains 15 residues. V lost 4 bases and J lost 4; bases outside the gene matches: 3. From germline, CDR1 is SGHNT and CDR2 YYREEE (reference sequence).

This chain connects TRBV7-9 to TRBJ2-7, with 7 bases that match TRBD2. The CDR3 sequence is 15 residues long. Germline trimming cut 1 base from V and 2 bases from J; bases unmatched to any gene: 5. Germline CDR1 and CDR2: SEHNR and FQNEAQ (reference sequence). CDR3 sequence reads: CASSLGLAVAYEQYF. In DNA, the CDR3 is TGTGCCAGCAGCTTAGGCCTAGCGGTGGCCTACGAGCAGTACTTC.

This chain joins TRBV2 and TRBJ1-2; D is possibly TRBD1 (5 bases). Germline values: CDR1 SNHLY, CDR2 FYNNEI. Trimming pared 7 bases from V and 6 bases from J, leaving 12 bases between. The CDR3 totals 12 residues. The CDR3 spells CASNQGGNGYTF. The CDR3 DNA reads as TGTGCCAGCAACCAGGGCGGAAATGGCTACACCTTC. The whole variable domain, remainder taken from reference TRBV2 and TRBJ1-2, is EPEVTQTPSHQVTQMGQEVILRCVPISNHLYFYWYRQILGQKVEFLVSFYNNEISEKSEIFDDQFSVERPDGSNFTLKIRSTKLEDSAMYFCASNQGGNGYTFGSGTRLTVV.

The chain joins TRBV20-1 to TRBJ2-5, with D tentatively TRBD1 (5 bases). The CDR3 length is 11 residues. CDR1 and CDR2 from the germline V gene are DFQATT and SNEGSKA (reference sequence). The ends were cut back, 8 bases at V and 5 bases at J, with 12 bases in the middle. The CDR3 is CSPQGLETQYF. The CDR3 DNA follows: TGCAGTCCGCAGGGCTTGGAGACCCAGTACTTC.

This sequence joins TRBV27 and TRBJ2-7, with 7 bases that match TRBD1. Germline CDR1 reads MNHEY; CDR2 reads SMNVEV (reference sequence). After removal of 0 bases from V and 2 bases from J, the junction contained 13 bases not matched to a gene. This CDR3 contains 18 residues. As DNA, the CDR3 is TGTGCCAGCAGTTTATCGAAGCTCGACAGGGTCATTCCCTACGAGCAGTACTTC. Its protein is CASSLSKLDRVIPYEQYF.